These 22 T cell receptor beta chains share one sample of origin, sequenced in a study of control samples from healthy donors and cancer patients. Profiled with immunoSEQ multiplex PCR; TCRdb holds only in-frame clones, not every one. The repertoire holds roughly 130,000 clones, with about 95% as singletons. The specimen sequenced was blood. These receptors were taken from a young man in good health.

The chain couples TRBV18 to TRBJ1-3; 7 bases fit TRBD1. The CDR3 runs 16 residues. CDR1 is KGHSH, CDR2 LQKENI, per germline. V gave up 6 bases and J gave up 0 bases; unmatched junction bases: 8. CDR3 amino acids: CASSRGQATSGNTIYF. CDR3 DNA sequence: TGTGCCAGCTCCCGCGGACAGGCCACCTCTGGAAACACCATATATTTT.

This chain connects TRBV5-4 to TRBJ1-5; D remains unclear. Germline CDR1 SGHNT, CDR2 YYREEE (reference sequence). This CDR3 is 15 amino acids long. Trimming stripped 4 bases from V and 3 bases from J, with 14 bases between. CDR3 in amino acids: CASSPDLGVNQPQHF. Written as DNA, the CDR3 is TGTGCCAGCAGCCCTGATTTGGGAGTCAATCAGCCCCAGCATTTT.

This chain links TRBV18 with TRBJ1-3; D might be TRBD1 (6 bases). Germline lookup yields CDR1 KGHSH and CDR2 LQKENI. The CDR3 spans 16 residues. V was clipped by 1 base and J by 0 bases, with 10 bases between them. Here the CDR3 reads CASSPLRGLSGNTIYF. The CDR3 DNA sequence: TGTGCCAGCTCACCACTTCGGGGGCTCTCTGGAAACACCATATATTTT.

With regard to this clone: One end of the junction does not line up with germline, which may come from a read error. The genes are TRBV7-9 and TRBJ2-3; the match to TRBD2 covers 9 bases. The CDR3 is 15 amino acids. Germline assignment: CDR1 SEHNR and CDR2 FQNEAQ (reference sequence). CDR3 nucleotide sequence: TGTGCCAGCAGCCTAGCGGGAACAGGTTCGGATACGCAGTATTTT. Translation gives CASSLAGTGSDTQYF.

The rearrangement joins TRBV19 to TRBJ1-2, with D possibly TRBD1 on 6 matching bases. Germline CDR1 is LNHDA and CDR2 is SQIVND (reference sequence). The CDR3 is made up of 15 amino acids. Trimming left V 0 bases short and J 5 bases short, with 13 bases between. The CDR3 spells CASSIDRTADYGYTF. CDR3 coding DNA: TGTGCCAGTAGTATAGATCGGACAGCTGATTATGGCTACACCTTC.

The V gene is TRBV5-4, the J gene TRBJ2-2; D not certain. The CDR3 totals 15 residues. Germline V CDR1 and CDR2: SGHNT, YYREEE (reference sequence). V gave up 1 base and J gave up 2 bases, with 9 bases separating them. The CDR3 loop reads CASSLMETNTGELFF. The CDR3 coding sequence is TGTGCCAGCAGCTTGATGGAAACCAACACCGGGGAGCTGTTTTTT. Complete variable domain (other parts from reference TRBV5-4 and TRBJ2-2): ETGVTQSPTHLIKTRGQQVTLRCSSQSGHNTVSWYQQALGQGPQFIFQYYREEENGRGNFPPRFSGLQFPNYSSELNVNALELDDSALYLCASSLMETNTGELFFGEGSRLTVL.

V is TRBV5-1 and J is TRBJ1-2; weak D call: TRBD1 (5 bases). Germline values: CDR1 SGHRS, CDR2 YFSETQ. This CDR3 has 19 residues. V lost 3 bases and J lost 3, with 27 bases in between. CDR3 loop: CASSYGVSGGDKVDYGYTF. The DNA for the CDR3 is TGCGCCAGCAGCTATGGAGTTTCGGGGGGTGACAAGGTGGACTATGGCTACACCTTC.

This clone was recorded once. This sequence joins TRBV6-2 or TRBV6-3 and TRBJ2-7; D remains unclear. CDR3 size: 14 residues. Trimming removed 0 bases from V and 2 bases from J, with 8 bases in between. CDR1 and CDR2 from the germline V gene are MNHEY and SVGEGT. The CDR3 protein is CASSYSPRAYEQYF. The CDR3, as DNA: TGTGCCAGCAGTTACTCGCCTAGAGCCTACGAGCAGTACTTC.

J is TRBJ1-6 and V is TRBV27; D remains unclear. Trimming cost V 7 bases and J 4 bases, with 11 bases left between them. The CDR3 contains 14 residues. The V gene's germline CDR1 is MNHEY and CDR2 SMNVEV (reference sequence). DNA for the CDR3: TGTGCCAGCACCCGGGTCAGATATAATTCACCCCTCCACTTT. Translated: CASTRVRYNSPLHF.

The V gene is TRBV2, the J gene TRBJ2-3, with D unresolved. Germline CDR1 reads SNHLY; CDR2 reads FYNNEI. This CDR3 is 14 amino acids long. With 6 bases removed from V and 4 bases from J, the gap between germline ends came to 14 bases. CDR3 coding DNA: TGTGCCAGCAGCAAAGGCTACGGTCCAGATACGCAGTATTTT. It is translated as CASSKGYGPDTQYF.

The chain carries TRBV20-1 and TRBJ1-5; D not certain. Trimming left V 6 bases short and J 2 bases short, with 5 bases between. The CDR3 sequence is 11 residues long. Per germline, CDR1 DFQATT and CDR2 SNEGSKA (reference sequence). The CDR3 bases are TGCAGTGCCGGGCGCAATCAGCCCCAGCATTTT. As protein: CSAGRNQPQHF.

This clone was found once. Here the CDR3 reads CASSPTTMNTEAFF. CDR3 nucleotide sequence: TGCGCCAGCAGCCCGACAACGATGAACACTGAAGCTTTCTTT. This chain connects TRBV4-3 to TRBJ1-1, with D unresolved. Trimming removed 4 bases at V and 0 bases at J, with 9 bases between. In germline, CDR1 is LGHNA, CDR2 YSLEER. This CDR3 has 14 amino acids.

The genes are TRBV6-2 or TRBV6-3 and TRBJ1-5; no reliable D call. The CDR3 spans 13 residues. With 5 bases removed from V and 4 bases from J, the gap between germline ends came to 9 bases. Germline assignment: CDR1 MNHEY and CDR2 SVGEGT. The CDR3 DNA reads TGTGCCAGCAGTAAGTTTCGGAATCAGCCCCAGCATTTT. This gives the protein CASSKFRNQPQHF.

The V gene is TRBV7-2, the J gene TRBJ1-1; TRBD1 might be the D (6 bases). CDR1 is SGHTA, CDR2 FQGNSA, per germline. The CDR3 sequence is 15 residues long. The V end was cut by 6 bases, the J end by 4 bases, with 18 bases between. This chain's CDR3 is CASREEYRAGTEAFF. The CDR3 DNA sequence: TGTGCCAGCAGGGAGGAATACAGGGCGGGCACTGAAGCTTTCTTT.

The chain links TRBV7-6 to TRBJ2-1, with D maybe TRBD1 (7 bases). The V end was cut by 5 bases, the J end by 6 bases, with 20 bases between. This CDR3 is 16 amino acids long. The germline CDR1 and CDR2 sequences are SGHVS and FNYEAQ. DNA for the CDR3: TGTGCCAGCAGCAGGGGGAGGCAGGGGGTTGGCAATGAGCAGTTCTTC. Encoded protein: CASSRGRQGVGNEQFF.

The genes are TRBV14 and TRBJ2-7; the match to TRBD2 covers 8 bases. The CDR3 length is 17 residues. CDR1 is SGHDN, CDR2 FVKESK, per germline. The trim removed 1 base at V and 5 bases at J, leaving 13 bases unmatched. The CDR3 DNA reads TGTGCCAGCAGCCAAGCCCCCCTCGGTAGCGGGGCCCACGAGCAGTACTTC. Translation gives CASSQAPLGSGAHEQYF.

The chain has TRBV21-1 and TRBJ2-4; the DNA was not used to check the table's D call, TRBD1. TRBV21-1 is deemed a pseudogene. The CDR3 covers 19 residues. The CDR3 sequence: CASSKVKGSRMGAKNIQYF. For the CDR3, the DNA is TGTGCCAGCAGCAAAGTCAAGGGGTCCAGAATGGGGGCCAAAAACATTCAGTACTTC.

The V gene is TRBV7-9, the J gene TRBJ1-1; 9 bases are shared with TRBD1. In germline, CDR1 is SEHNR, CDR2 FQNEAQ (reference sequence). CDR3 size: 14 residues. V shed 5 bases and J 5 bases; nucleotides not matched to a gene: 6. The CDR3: CASSAQGTGTEAFF. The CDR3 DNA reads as TGTGCCAGCAGCGCACAGGGGACAGGGACTGAAGCTTTCTTT.

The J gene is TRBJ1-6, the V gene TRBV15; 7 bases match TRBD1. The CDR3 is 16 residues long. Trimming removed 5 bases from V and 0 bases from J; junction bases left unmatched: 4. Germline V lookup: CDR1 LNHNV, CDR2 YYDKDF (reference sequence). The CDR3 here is CATSLGGSSYNSPLHF. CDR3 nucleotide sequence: TGTGCCACCAGCTTAGGGGGCAGCTCCTATAATTCACCCCTCCACTTT.

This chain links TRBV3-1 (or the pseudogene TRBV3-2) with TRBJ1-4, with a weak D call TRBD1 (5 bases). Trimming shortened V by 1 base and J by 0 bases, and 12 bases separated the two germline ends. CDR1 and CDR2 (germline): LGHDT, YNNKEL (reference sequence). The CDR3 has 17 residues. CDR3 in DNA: TGTGCCAGCAGCCAAGTTCAGGGCGTTGCAACTAATGAAAAACTGTTTTTT. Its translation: CASSQVQGVATNEKLFF.

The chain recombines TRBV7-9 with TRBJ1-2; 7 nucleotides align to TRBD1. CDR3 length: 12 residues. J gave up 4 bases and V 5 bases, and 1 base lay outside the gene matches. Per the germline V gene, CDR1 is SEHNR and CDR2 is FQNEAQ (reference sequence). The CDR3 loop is CASSRQGYGYTF. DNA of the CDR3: TGTGCCAGCAGCCGACAGGGCTATGGCTACACCTTC.

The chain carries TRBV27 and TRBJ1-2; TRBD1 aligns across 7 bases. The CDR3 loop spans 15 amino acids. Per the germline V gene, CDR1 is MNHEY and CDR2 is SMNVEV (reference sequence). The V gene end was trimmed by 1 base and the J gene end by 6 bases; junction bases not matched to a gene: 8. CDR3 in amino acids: CASSLFAGQSDGYTF. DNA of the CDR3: TGTGCCAGCAGTTTATTCGCGGGACAGAGCGATGGCTACACCTTC.